Only a few counts were recorded for the clone carrying this T cell receptor beta chain. Antigen unknown. This record belongs to a study of CD8+ T cells in alopecia areata. Study-level information: The tofacitinib course ran for 6 to 18 months and was followed by 6 months off drug.

Regarding treatment: oral pan-JAK inhibitor, 5-10 mg twice daily. Sequencing relied on a cDNA template that was reverse transcribed from extracted RNA. The method was immunoSEQ multiplex PCR; TCRdb's version includes in-frame clones alone and lacks a portion of them. The data hold a few hundred thousand clones, with 35% to 40% observed a single time. Study-wide findings and caveats: One nonresponder makes the tie between baseline CD8+ expansion and response uncertain. Sequence data from scalp samples additionally include resident alphabeta T cells of normal skin. Relative to mice, TCR sharing across patients was less clear, a difference possibly HLA-related.

Trimming left V 1 base short and J 5 bases short, with 14 bases between. Germline CDR1 and CDR2: LGHNT and FRNRAP. CDR3 length equals 15 residues. The chain combines TRBV12-5 with TRBJ1-2; D gene uncertain. This clonotype was sampled from a human donor with alopecia areata. This sample comprised CD4+ T cells sorted from blood, obtained around week 30, from a patient treated with tofacitinib. The CDR3: CASGLARYGAYGYTF. In nucleotides, the CDR3 is TGTGCTAGTGGTTTGGCGCGCTATGGCGCGTATGGCTACACCTTC.